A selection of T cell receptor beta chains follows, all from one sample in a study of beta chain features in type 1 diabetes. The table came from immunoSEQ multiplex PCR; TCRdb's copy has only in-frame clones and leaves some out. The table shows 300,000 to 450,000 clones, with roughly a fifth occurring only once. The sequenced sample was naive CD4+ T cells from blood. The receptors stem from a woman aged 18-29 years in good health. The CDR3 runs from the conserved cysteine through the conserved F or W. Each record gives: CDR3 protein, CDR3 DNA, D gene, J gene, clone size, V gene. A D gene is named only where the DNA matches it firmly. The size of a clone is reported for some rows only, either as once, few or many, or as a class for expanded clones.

CASSPAGHSYNEQFF | TGTGCCAGCAGCCCAGCGGGACATTCCTACAATGAGCAGTTCTTC | NA | TRBJ2-1 | NA | TRBV7-9
CAWTPRGETQYF | TGTGCCTGGACCCCACGAGGGGAGACCCAGTACTTC | NA | TRBJ2-5 | NA | TRBV30
CASRPGQSSYNEQFF | TGTGCCAGCCGACCCGGACAGAGCTCCTACAATGAGCAGTTCTTC | NA | TRBJ2-1 | NA | TRBV6-1
CASSFLNQPQHF | TGTGCCAGCAGCTTCCTTAATCAGCCCCAGCATTTT | NA | TRBJ1-5 | NA | TRBV7-9
CASGPGRASYNEQFF | TGTGCTAGTGGCCCCGGGAGGGCGTCCTACAATGAGCAGTTCTTC | TRBD2 | TRBJ2-1 | few | TRBV12-5
CASISGLDSDTQYF | TGTGCCAGCATATCGGGACTAGACTCAGATACGCAGTATTTT | TRBD2 | TRBJ2-3 | few | TRBV6-5
CASSPYGGLSADTQYF | TGTGCCAGCTCACCCTACGGAGGCCTTTCGGCAGATACGCAGTATTTT | NA | TRBJ2-3 | few | TRBV18
CASSQSKGTSWNEQFF | TGCGCCAGCAGCCAGTCCAAGGGGACTAGCTGGAATGAGCAGTTCTTC | TRBD2 | TRBJ2-1 | few | TRBV4-1
CASSFRLAGGQETQYF | TGTGCCAGCAGCTTCCGACTAGCGGGGGGGCAGGAGACCCAGTACTTC | TRBD2 | TRBJ2-5 | few | TRBV5-4
CASSLDPVNIQYF | TGTGCCAGCAGCTTAGATCCAGTCAACATTCAGTACTTC | NA | TRBJ2-4 | NA | TRBV11-2
CASSPRDRTEAFF | TGTGCCAGCAGCCCGCGGGACAGAACTGAAGCTTTCTTT | TRBD1 | TRBJ1-1 | NA | TRBV7-9
CASSVFYEQYF | TGTGCCAGCAGTGTATTCTACGAGCAGTACTTC | NA | TRBJ2-7 | few | TRBV25-1
CAISPQGSGVSYEQYF | TGTGCCATCAGTCCTCAAGGGTCGGGAGTGTCCTACGAGCAGTACTTC | NA | TRBJ2-7 | NA | TRBV10-3
CASSFLAGGGKNIQYF | TGTGCCAGCAGCTTTCTAGCGGGAGGCGGCAAAAACATTCAGTACTTC | TRBD2 | TRBJ2-4 | NA | TRBV5-4
CASSVTSGSTDTQYF | TGTGCCAGCAGCGTGACTAGCGGTAGCACAGATACGCAGTATTTT | TRBD2 | TRBJ2-3 | NA | TRBV9
CASSLVVPSGRANPYEQYF | TGTGCCAGCAGCTTAGTAGTCCCTAGCGGGAGGGCCAACCCCTACGAGCAGTACTTC | TRBD2 | TRBJ2-7 | few | TRBV7-9
CASSHQTQTYEQYF | TGTGCCAGCAGCCACCAGACTCAGACCTACGAGCAGTACTTC | NA | TRBJ2-7 | NA | TRBV7-9
CASSLSTDTQYF | TGCGCCAGCAGCCTCAGCACAGATACGCAGTATTTT | NA | TRBJ2-3 | NA | TRBV5-1
CASSLPAAGGYEQYF | TGTGCCAGCAGCCTCCCTGCAGCGGGAGGCTACGAGCAGTACTTC | TRBD2 | TRBJ2-7 | few | TRBV28
CAISSLNTEAFF | TGTGCCATCTCGAGCCTTAACACTGAAGCTTTCTTT | NA | TRBJ1-1 | few | TRBV10-3
CSALGHPSGNEQFF | TGCAGCGCCCTGGGCCACCCAAGCGGCAATGAGCAGTTCTTC | NA | TRBJ2-1 | few | TRBV29-1
CASSLGNTGNHYEQYF | TGTGCCAGCAGCTTAGGGAATACCGGGAACCACTACGAGCAGTACTTC | NA | TRBJ2-7 | NA | TRBV11-2
CASSTSGGSYNEQFF | TGTGCCAGCAGTACTAGCGGGGGGTCCTACAATGAGCAGTTCTTC | TRBD2 | TRBJ2-1 | NA | TRBV5-4
CASSLRISGSGDEQFF | TGTGCCAGCAGCCTCCGAATAAGCGGGTCCGGCGATGAGCAGTTCTTC | NA | TRBJ2-1 | few | TRBV5-8
CASSPRASGGAYEQYF | TGTGCCAGCTCACCACGAGCCAGCGGGGGGGCCTACGAGCAGTACTTC | TRBD2 | TRBJ2-7 | NA | TRBV18
CAWSVGQSYGYTF | TGTGCCTGGAGTGTAGGACAGAGCTATGGCTACACCTTC | NA | TRBJ1-2 | NA | TRBV30
CASSLKRLTDTQYF | TGTGCCAGCAGTTTAAAGCGCCTGACAGATACGCAGTATTTT | NA | TRBJ2-3 | NA | TRBV27
CASKASGPTGELFF | TGCGCCAGCAAGGCTAGCGGGCCCACCGGGGAGCTGTTTTTT | TRBD2 | TRBJ2-2 | NA | TRBV23-1
CASKGRQGGTGELFF | TGTGCCAGCAAGGGAAGACAGGGTGGCACCGGGGAGCTGTTTTTT | TRBD1 | TRBJ2-2 | NA | TRBV7-9
CASSYGQDDTEAFF | TGCGCCAGCAGCTACGGACAGGATGACACTGAAGCTTTCTTT | TRBD1 | TRBJ1-1 | NA | TRBV5-1
CASTTSGRARHEQYF | TGTGCCAGCACGACTAGCGGGAGGGCCAGGCACGAGCAGTACTTC | TRBD2 | TRBJ2-7 | NA | TRBV25-1
CASSQRQQETQYF | TGCGCCAGCAGCCAAAGACAGCAAGAGACCCAGTACTTC | NA | TRBJ2-5 | few | TRBV5-1
CAGSRGVGGRSTDTQYF | TGTGCCGGTTCGAGAGGAGTCGGGGGGAGGAGCACAGATACGCAGTATTTT | TRBD2 | TRBJ2-3 | few | TRBV9
CASSPHSRKETQYF | TGTGCCAGCAGCCCACACTCCAGGAAAGAGACCCAGTACTTC | NA | TRBJ2-5 | few | TRBV7-9
CASSRDRRETQYF | TGTGCCAGCAGCCGGGACAGGAGGGAGACCCAGTACTTC | TRBD1 | TRBJ2-5 | few | TRBV7-2
CASSPGTDEQYF | TGTGCCAGCAGCCCCGGGACTGACGAGCAGTACTTC | NA | TRBJ2-7 | few | TRBV9
CASSFKVAGYNEQFF | TGCGCCAGCAGCTTTAAGGTAGCGGGCTACAATGAGCAGTTCTTC | TRBD2 | TRBJ2-1 | NA | TRBV5-1
CATSQGSYEQYF | TGTGCCACCAGCCAGGGCTCCTACGAGCAGTACTTC | NA | TRBJ2-7 | few | TRBV15
CASSGQVDEAFF | TGCGCCAGCAGTGGACAGGTTGATGAAGCTTTCTTT | TRBD1 | TRBJ1-1 | few | TRBV5-1
CASSLQSRGDTQYF | TGTGCTAGCAGCTTACAGTCTCGCGGAGATACGCAGTATTTT | NA | TRBJ2-3 | NA | TRBV7-7
CASSHRLAGGDSGANVLTF | TGTGCCAGCAGCCACCGGCTAGCGGGAGGGGACTCTGGGGCCAACGTCCTGACTTTC | TRBD2 | TRBJ2-6 | NA | TRBV7-9
CASSPGQGAGNEQFF | TGTGCCAGCTCACCGGGACAGGGGGCAGGGAATGAGCAGTTCTTC | TRBD1 | TRBJ2-1 | few | TRBV18
CASSQAMKSSYNEQFF | TGCGCCAGCAGCCAAGCTATGAAGAGCTCCTACAATGAGCAGTTCTTC | NA | TRBJ2-1 | few | TRBV5-1
CASSQEVGGADSYNEQFF | TGCGCCAGCAGCCAAGAAGTCGGAGGGGCTGATTCCTACAATGAGCAGTTCTTC | NA | TRBJ2-1 | few | TRBV4-1
CAWSVGADTQYF | TGTGCCTGGAGTGTGGGCGCAGATACGCAGTATTTT | NA | TRBJ2-3 | few | TRBV30
CASRPGQGRTDTQYF | TGTGCCAGCAGACCGGGACAGGGGAGGACAGATACGCAGTATTTT | TRBD1 | TRBJ2-3 | once | TRBV11-1